This TCR beta chain originates from a study of CD8 T cells in ankylosing spondylitis. Quantitative 5'-RACE was performed with molecular barcodes, and it yielded the TCR beta libraries. MiXCR was run by TCRdb on the 5' RACE reads, yielding one entry per CDR3 protein. Of around 6,800 distinct CDR3 sequences listed, more than 7.5% are singletons. Germline assignment: CDR1 SGDLS and CDR2 YYNGEE. The CDR3 loop spans 16 amino acids. The ends were cut back, 3 bases at V and 8 bases at J, with 21 bases in the middle. Within the sample, this clonotype is medium-sized. Its antigen is as yet unknown. Study-wide points: The authors found the disease-linked clones to be CD8+ and relatively rare in peripheral blood.

This receptor was taken from a male donor with ankylosing spondylitis or in good health (not recorded which). Material: blood, either unsorted or a sorted T cell fraction (not recorded which). The rearrangement joins TRBV9 to TRBJ2-1; weak D call: TRBD2 (6 bases). As DNA, the CDR3 is TGTGCCAGCAGCGCATCCCCGGGAGATGGGTACGATGAGCAGTTCTTC. This translates into CASSASPGDGYDEQFF.